This T cell receptor (beta chain) is drawn from a study of OX40 agonist ivuxolimab in advanced cancers. Generated by immunoSEQ multiplex PCR, the TCRdb table keeps only in-frame clones and is missing some. The table records 70,000 or so clones, roughly 85% of them present only once. Autoimmune disease history or systemic immunosuppression barred patients. This clone was counted between two and nine times. There are 14 residues in the CDR3. Germline V gene sequence: CDR1 LNHDA, CDR2 SQIVND (reference sequence). The V gene lost 7 bases and the J gene lost 3 bases, with 12 bases spanning the gap. The gene calls are TRBV19 and TRBJ1-4; no clear D. The input for sequencing was CD4+ or CD8+ T cells sorted from blood, taken in a trial of the OX40 agonist ivuxolimab. The clonotype was recovered from an adult with an advanced solid tumor such as melanoma, head and neck, liver or kidney cancer. CDR3 protein: CASNSRTPNEKLFF. The CDR3 nucleotides read TGTGCCAGTAACTCACGGACTCCTAATGAAAAACTGTTTTTT.